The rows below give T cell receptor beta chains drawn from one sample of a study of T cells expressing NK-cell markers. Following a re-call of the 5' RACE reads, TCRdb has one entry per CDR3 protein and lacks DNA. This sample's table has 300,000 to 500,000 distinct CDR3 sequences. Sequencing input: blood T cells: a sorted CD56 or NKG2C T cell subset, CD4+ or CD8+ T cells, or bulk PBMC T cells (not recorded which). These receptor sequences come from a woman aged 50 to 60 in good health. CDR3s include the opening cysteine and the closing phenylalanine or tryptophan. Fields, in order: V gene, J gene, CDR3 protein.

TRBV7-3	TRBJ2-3	CASSSAVGTQYF
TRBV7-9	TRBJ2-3	CASSGSGSSTDTQYF
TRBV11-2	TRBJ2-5	CASSRPGTGETQYF
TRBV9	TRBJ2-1	CASSPHPAGEYNEQFF
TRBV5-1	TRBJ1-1	CASSLADRRYGGNTEAFF
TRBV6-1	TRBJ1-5	CASITASNSNQPQHF
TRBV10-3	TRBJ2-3	CAIRREGPTQYF
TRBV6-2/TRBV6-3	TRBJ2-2	CASSYSDSNTGELFF
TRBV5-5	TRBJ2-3	CASNTHGQGFTDTQYF
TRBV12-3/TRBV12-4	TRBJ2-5	CASSKIRDYRGDEETQYF
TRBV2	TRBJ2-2	CASRLELFLENTGELFF
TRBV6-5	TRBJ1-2	CATGDRGLYGYTF
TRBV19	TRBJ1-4	CASGHEREKLFF
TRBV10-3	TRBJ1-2	CAITTDRISGYTF
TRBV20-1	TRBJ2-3	CSAKRTSGITDTQYF
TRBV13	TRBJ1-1	CASSLTIQNTEAFF
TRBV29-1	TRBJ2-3	CSVGVWDRGSDTQYF
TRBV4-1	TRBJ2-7	CASSPRTGINEQYF
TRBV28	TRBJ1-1	CAGAGNMDTEAFF
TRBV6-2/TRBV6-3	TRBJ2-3	CASRLGTSGILLQTQYF
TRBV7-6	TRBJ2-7	CASSLALAASSYEQYF
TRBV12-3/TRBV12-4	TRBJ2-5	CASSPPGLVTETQYF
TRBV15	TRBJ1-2	CATSNPQGGYGYTF
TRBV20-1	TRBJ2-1	CSALRGPYNEQFF
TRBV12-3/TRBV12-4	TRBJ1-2	CASVLQGNYGYTF
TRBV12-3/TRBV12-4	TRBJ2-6	CASGSSAGANVLTF
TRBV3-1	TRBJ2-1	CASSQDMGEWEQFF
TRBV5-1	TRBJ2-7	CASSLGLAGIKDEQYF
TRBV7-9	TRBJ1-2	CASSPSLGGDYGYTF
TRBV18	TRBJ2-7	CASSPRADSYEQYF
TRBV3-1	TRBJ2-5	CASSQTGRARETQYF
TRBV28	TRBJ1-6	CASSSPSAAYNSPLHF
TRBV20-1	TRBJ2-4	CSVGSGNIQYF
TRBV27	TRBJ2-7	CASSLKLAGVGEQYF
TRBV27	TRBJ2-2	CASTTFTGTGELFF
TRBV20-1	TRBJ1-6	CSARYRAADSPLHF
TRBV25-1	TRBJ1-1	CASSEYPLGRLAFF
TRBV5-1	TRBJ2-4	CASSLTSDSLGNIQYF
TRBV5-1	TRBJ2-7	CASSLAKTTYEQYF